The 14 T cell receptor beta chains in this list originate from one sample, sequenced in a study of shared clonotypes between healthy human individuals. Assay used: immunoSEQ multiplex PCR; TCRdb lists only in-frame clones, some missing. The table includes about 1.1 million clones, approximately 80% detected once. Source material: memory CD4+ T cells from PBMCs. Described subset: CD45RA-negative fraction. Every receptor here comes from a man in his late teens or twenties in good health. Some clones in this sample may be carry-over from other donors' samples.

This clone appeared once. Other DNA sequences in the sample encode the same CDR3. The CDR3 loop is CASSEQGANYGYTF. CDR3 nucleotides: TGTGCCAGCAGTGAACAGGGGGCGAACTATGGCTACACCTTC. V is TRBV2 and J is TRBJ1-2, with TRBD1 matching 8 bases. Germline V gene lookup returns CDR1 SNHLY and CDR2 FYNNEI. The CDR3 has 14 residues. J was trimmed by 2 bases and V by 2 bases; bases with no gene match: 1.

Concerning this clone itself: This is likely an artifact of a read error, given a far larger clone one base away. The CDR3, as DNA: TGTGCCAGCAGCTTATCACAGGGAAGCACCATATATTTT. Translating gives CASSLSQGSTIYF. V and J are TRBV7-2 and TRBJ1-3; D possibly corresponds to TRBD1 (6 bases). Germline V gene sequence: CDR1 SGHTA, CDR2 FQGNSA. The CDR3 consists of 13 residues.

This clone was recorded once. The V gene is TRBV28, the J gene TRBJ2-5; no firm D call. Between the trimmed V and J ends, which lost 1 base and 10 bases, there was a span of 16 bases. CDR3 size: 14 residues. Germline CDR1 reads MDHEN; CDR2 reads SYDVKM. Here the CDR3 DNA reads TGTGCCAGCAGTTTATCCCCCGGGTCCGCAATCCAGTACTTC. It codes for CASSLSPGSAIQYF.

To note about this clone: A far more abundant clone sits one base away, making this likely a read error. This chain connects TRBV28 to TRBJ2-2, with TRBD2 matching 8 bases. CDR1 is MDHEN and CDR2 is SYDVKM in the germline V gene. The CDR3 spans 14 residues. CDR3 coding DNA: TGTGCCACCAGCGGGACTAGTAATACCGGGGAGCTGTATTTT. This translates into CATSGTSNTGELYF.

The chain recombines TRBV2 with TRBJ2-7, with D possibly being TRBD2 (6 bases). Germline V gives CDR1 SNHLY, CDR2 FYNNEI. V was pared by 6 bases and J by 0 bases, with 18 bases between. CDR3 length: 16 amino acids. The CDR3 reads CASRPREEPSSYEQYF. The CDR3 region has the DNA TGTGCCAGCAGGCCAAGGGAGGAACCCAGCTCCTACGAGCAGTACTTC. The variable domain in full, completed from reference TRBV2 and TRBJ2-7, reads EPEVTQTPSHQVTQMGQEVILRCVPISNHLYFYWYRQILGQKVEFLVSFYNNEISEKSEIFDDQFSVERPDGSNFTLKIRSTKLEDSAMYFCASRPREEPSSYEQYFGPGTRLTVT.

In DNA, the CDR3 is TGTGCCAGCAGATCCGGAGGCCAGGAAAAACTGTTTTTT. Amino acids: CASRSGGQEKLFF. V and J are TRBV6-5 and TRBJ1-4; D ambiguous. The ends were cut back, 6 bases at V and 8 bases at J, with 13 bases in the middle. The V gene's germline CDR1 is MNHEY and CDR2 SVGAGI. The CDR3 covers 13 residues.

Here the CDR3 reads CASSPTGGGQPQHF. CDR3 DNA: TGCGCCAGCAGCCCGACAGGGGGAGGGCAGCCCCAGCATTTT. V and J are TRBV4-3 and TRBJ1-5; 9 positions match TRBD1. The CDR3 is made up of 14 amino acids. The V and J ends lost 4 bases and 7 bases, in that order; junction bases with no gene match: 5. Germline V lookup: CDR1 LGHNA, CDR2 YSLEER.

The V call is TRBV7-7, the J call TRBJ2-5, with 12 positions matching TRBD2. The CDR3 contains 16 residues. Germline V gene sequence: CDR1 SSHAT, CDR2 FNYEAQ (reference sequence). Unmatched junction bases numbered 7, after V lost 6 bases and J lost 2 bases. The CDR3 reads CASSRGLAGPQETQYF. CDR3 nucleotide sequence: TGTGCCAGCAGTCGAGGACTAGCGGGACCTCAAGAGACCCAGTACTTC.

V is TRBV7-8 and J is TRBJ1-2; TRBD1 matches at 9 bases. Germline loops: CDR1 SGHVS, CDR2 FQNEAQ. The CDR3 has 16 residues. J was trimmed by 4 bases and V by 5 bases; bases with no gene match: 11. This CDR3 reads CASSKRRTGDVYGYTF. CDR3 nucleotides: TGTGCCAGCAGCAAGCGCAGGACAGGGGACGTCTATGGCTACACCTTC.

With respect to this clone: This could be a read error, since a much larger clone is one nucleotide away. The same CDR3 is also encoded by other DNA sequences in this sample. The chain recombines TRBV5-1 with TRBJ2-5; D remains unclear. V was trimmed by 2 bases and J by 4 bases, leaving 3 bases between them. Germline CDR1 and CDR2: SGHRS and YFSETQ. The CDR3 totals 11 residues. The CDR3 region is CASSFGETQYF. The CDR3 region has the DNA TGCGCCAGCAGCTTCGGAGAGACCCAGTACTTC.

The J gene is TRBJ2-5, the V gene TRBV2, with TRBD1 as a possible D gene (6 bases). Germline loops: CDR1 SNHLY, CDR2 FYNNEI. V gave up 4 bases and J gave up 5 bases, with 11 bases separating them. The CDR3 extends over 13 amino acids. The CDR3 DNA follows: TGTGCCAGCAGTGGGTATCAGGGGGAGACCCAGTACTTC. It codes for CASSGYQGETQYF.

The chain couples TRBV6-1 to TRBJ2-3; 11 bases agree with TRBD2. Germline V gene sequence: CDR1 MNHNS, CDR2 SASEGT. The J segment lost 4 bases and the V segment lost 4 bases, leaving 4 bases of the junction unmatched. The CDR3 length is 15 residues. CDR3 nucleotides: TGTGCCAGCAGTGTGATAGCGGGAGGGGCAGATACGCAGTATTTT. This translates into CASSVIAGGADTQYF.

As DNA, the CDR3 is TGTGCCAGCAATTCCGGGGAGGCTCCCCCCGGGGAGCTGTTTTTT. Translated: CASNSGEAPPGELFF. V gene TRBV6-1 combines with J gene TRBJ2-2; tentative D call: TRBD2 (6 bases). The CDR3 is 15 amino acids. V lost 7 bases and J lost 6, with 18 bases in between. The germline gives CDR1 MNHNS, CDR2 SASEGT.

The V call is TRBV27, the J call TRBJ2-7; possible D gene TRBD2, 5 bases. Between the trimmed V and J ends, which lost 3 bases and 2 bases, there was a span of 11 bases. Germline CDR1 reads MNHEY; CDR2 reads SMNVEV (reference sequence). CDR3 length: 14 residues. The CDR3: CASSFFGDPYEQYF. CDR3 nucleotides: TGTGCCAGCAGTTTCTTCGGGGATCCCTACGAGCAGTACTTC.